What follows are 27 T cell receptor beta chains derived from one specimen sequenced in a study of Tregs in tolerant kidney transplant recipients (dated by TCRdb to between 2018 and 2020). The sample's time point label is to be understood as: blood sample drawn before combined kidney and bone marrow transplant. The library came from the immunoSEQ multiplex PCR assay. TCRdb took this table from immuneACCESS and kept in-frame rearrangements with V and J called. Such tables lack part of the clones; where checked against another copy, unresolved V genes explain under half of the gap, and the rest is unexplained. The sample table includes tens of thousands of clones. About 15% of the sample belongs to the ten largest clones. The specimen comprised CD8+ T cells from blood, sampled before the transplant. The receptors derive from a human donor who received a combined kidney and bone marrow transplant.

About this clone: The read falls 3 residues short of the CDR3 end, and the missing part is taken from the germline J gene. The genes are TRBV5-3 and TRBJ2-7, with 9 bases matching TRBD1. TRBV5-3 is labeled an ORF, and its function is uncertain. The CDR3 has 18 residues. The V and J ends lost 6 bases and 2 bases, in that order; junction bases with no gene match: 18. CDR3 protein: CARIEQGAEGNKPYEQYF. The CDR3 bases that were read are TGTGCCAGAATCGAACAGGGGGCGGAGGGTAATAAGCCCTACGAG.

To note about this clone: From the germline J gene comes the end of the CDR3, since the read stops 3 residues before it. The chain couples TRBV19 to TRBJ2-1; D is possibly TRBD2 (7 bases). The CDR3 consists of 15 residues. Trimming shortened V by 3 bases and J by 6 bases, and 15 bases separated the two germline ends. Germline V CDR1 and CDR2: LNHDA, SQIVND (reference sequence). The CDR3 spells CASSIVGGGSNEQFF. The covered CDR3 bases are TGTGCCAGTAGTATTGTAGGGGGGGGGAGCAATGAG.

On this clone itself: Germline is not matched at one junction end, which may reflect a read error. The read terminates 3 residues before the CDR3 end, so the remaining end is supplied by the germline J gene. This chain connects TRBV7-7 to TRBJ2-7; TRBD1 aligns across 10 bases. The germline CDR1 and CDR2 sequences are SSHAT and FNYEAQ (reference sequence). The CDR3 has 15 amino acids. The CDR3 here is CASSAGTGVSYEQYF. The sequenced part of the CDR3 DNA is TGTGCTAGCAGCGCCGGGACAGGGGTCTCCTACGAG.

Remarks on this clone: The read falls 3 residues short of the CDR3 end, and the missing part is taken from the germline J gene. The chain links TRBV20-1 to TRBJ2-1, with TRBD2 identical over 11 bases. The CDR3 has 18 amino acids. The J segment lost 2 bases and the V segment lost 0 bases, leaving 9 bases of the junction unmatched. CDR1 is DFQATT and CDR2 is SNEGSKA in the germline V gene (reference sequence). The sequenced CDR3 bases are TGCAGTGCTAGAGATACCCCCACTAGCGGGAGTCCCTACAATGAG. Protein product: CSARDTPTSGSPYNE. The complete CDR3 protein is CSARDTPTSGSPYNEQFF.

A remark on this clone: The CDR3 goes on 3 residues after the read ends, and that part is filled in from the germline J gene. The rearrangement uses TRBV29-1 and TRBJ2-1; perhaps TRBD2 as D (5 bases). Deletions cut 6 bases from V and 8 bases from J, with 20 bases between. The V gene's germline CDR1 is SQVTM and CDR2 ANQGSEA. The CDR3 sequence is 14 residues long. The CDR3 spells CSVGLPPGSDEQFF. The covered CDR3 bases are TGCAGCGTAGGACTCCCCCCCGGCTCCGATGAG.

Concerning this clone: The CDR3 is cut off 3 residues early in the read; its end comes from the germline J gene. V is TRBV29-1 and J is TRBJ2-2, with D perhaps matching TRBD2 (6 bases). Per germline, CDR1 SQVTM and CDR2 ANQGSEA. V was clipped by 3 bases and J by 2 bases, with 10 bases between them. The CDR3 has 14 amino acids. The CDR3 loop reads CSVDGGINTGELFF. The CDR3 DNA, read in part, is TGCAGCGTTGATGGCGGGATCAACACCGGGGAG.

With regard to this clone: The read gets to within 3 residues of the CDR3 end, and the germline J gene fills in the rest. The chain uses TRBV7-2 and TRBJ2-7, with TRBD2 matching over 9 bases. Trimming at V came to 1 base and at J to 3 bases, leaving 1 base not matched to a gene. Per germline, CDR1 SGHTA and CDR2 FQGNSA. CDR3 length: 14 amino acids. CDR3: CASSLVSGGYEQYF. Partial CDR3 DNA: TGTGCCAGCAGCTTAGTTAGCGGGGGCTACGAG.

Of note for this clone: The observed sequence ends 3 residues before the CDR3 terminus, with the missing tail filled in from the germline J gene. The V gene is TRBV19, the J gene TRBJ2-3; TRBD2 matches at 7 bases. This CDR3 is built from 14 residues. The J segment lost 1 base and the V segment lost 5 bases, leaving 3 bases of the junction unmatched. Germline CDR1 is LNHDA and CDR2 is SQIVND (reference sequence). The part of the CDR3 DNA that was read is TGTGCCAGTAGTGTAACTAGCGGCACAGATACG. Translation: CASSVTSGTDT. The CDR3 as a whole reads CASSVTSGTDTQYF.

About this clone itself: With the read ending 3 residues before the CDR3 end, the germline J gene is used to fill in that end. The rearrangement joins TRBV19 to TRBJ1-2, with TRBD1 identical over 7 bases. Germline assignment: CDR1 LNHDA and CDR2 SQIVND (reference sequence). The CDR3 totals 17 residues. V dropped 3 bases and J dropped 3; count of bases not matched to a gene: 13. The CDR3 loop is CASSISSLEGAHYGYTF. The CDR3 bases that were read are TGTGCCAGTAGTATTAGTAGTCTGGAGGGGGCACACTATGGC.

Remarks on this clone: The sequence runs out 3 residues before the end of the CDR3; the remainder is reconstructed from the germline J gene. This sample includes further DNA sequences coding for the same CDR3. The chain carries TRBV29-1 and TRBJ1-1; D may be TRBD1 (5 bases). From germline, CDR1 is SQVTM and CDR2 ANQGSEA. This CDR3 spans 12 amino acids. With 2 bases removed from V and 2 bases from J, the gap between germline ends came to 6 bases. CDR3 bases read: TGCAGCGTTGAACAGGGTAACACTGAA. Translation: CSVEQGNTE. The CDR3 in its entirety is CSVEQGNTEAFF.

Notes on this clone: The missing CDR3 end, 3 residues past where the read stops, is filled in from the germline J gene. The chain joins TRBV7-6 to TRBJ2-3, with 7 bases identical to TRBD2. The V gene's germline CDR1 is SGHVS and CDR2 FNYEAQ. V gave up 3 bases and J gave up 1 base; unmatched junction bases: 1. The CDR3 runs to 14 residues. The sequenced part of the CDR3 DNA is TGTGCCAGCAGCTTTCTAGCGGGCACAGATACG. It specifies CASSFLAGTDT. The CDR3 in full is CASSFLAGTDTQYF. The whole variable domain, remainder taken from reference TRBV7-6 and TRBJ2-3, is GAGVSQSPRYKVTKRGQDVALRCDPISGHVSLYWYRQALGQGPEFLTYFNYEAQQDKSGLPNDRFSAERPEGSISTLTIQRTEQRDSAMYRCASSFLAGTDTQYFGPGTRLTVL.

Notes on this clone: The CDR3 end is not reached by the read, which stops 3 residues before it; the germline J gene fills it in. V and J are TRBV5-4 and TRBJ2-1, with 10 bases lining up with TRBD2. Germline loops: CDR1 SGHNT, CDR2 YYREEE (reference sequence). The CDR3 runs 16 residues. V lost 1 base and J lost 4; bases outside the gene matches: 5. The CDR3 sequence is CASSLSLAGEYNEQFF. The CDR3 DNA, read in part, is TGTGCCAGCAGCTTGTCTCTAGCGGGGGAGTACAATGAG.

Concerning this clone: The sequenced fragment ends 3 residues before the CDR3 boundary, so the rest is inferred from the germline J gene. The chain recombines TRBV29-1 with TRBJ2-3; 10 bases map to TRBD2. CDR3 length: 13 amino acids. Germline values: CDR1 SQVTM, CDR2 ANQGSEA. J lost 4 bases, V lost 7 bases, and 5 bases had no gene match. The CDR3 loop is CSGLAGVPDTQYF. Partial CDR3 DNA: TGCAGCGGGCTAGCGGGAGTCCCAGATACG.

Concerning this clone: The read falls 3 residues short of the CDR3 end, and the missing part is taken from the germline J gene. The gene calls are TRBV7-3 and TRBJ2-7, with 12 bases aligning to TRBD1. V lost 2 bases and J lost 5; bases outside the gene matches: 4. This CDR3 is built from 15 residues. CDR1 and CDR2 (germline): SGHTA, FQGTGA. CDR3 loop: CASSLPGQGANEQYF. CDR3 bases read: TGTGCCAGCAGCTTACCGGGACAGGGGGCCAACGAG.

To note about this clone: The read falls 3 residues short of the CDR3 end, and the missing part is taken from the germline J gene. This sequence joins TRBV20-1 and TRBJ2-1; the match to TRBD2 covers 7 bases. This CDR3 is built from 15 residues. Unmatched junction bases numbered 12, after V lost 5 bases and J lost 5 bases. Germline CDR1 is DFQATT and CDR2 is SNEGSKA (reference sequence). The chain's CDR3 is CSAFLAGDGDNEQFF. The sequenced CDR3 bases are TGCAGTGCTTTCCTGGCGGGAGACGGAGACAATGAG.

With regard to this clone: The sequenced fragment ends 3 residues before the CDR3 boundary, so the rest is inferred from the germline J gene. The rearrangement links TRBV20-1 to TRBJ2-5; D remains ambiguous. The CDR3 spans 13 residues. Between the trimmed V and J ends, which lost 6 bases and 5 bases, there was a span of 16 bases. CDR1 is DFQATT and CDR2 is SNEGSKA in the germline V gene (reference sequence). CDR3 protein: CSAQILGLETQYF. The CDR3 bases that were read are TGCAGTGCGCAGATATTGGGCCTTGAGACC.

The CDR3 region is CASSSGLGNEQFF. The sequenced part of the CDR3 DNA is TGTGCCAGCAGCTCTGGACTAGGCAATGAG. This chain joins TRBV7-3 and TRBJ2-1; 7 nucleotides match TRBD2. Sequencing ends 3 residues short of the CDR3 end; the germline J gene provides the rest. CDR3 length: 13 residues. Germline-derived CDR1 and CDR2 are SGHTA and FQGTGA. V shed 4 bases and J 6 bases; nucleotides not matched to a gene: 3.

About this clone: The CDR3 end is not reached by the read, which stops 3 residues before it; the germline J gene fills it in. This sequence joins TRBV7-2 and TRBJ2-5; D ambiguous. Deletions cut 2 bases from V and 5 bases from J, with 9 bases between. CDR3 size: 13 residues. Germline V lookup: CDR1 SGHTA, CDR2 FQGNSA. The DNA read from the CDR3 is TGTGCCAGCAGCTTAATTCGTCGGGAGACC. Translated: CASSLIRRET. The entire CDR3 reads CASSLIRRETQYF.

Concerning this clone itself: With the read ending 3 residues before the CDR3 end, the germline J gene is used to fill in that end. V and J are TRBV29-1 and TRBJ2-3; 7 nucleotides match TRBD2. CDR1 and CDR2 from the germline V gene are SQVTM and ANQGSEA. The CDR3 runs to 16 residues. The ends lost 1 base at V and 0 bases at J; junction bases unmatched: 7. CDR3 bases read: TGCAGCGTTGAAGGTGGGACTATCATTAGCACAGATACG. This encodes CSVEGGTIISTDT. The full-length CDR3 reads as CSVEGGTIISTDTQYF.

The CDR3: CSVEWTGGFTDTQYF. CDR3 bases read: TGCAGCGTTGAGTGGACAGGGGGTTTCACAGATACG. The chain joins TRBV29-1 to TRBJ2-3, with 10 nucleotides matching TRBD1. The observed sequence ends 3 residues before the CDR3 terminus, with the missing tail filled in from the germline J gene. J gave up 2 bases and V 3 bases, and 5 bases lay outside the gene matches. Germline CDR1 is SQVTM and CDR2 is ANQGSEA. The CDR3 contains 15 residues.

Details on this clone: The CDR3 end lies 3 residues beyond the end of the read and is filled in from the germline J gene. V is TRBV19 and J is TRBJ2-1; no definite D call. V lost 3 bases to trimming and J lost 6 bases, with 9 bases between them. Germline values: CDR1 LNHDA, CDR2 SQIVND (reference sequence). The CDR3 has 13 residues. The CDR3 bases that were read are TGTGCCAGTAGTATTTCAGAAGGCAATGAG. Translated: CASSISEGNE. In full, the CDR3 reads CASSISEGNEQFF.

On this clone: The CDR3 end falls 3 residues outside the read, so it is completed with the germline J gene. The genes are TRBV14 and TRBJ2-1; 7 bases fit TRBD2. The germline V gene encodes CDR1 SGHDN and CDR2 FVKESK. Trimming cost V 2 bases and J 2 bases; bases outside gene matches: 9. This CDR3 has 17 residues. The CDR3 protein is CASSQYRAGVAYNEQFF. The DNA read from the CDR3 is TGTGCCAGCAGCCAATATCGGGCGGGAGTAGCCTACAATGAG. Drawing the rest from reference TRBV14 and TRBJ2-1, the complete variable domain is EAGVTQFPSHSVIEKGQTVTLRCDPISGHDNLYWYRRVMGKEIKFLLHFVKESKQDESGMPNNRFLAERTGGTYSTLKVQPAELEDSGVYFCASSQYRAGVAYNEQFFGPGTRLTVL.

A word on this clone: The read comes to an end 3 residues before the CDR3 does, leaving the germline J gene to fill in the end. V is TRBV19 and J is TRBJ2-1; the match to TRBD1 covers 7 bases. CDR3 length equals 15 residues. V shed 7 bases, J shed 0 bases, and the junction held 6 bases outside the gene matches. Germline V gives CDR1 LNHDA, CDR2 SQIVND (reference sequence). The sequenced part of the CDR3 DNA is TGTGCCAGTACCGTGACAGGGAGCTCCTACAATGAG. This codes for CASTVTGSSYNE. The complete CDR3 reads CASTVTGSSYNEQFF.

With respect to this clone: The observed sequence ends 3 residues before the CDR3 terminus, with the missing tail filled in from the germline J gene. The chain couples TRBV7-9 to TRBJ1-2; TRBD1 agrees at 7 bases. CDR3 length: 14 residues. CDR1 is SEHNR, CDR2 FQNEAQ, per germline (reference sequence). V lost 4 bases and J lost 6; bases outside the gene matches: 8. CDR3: CASSSPGQPDGYTF. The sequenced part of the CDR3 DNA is TGTGCCAGCAGCTCGCCGGGACAGCCAGATGGC.

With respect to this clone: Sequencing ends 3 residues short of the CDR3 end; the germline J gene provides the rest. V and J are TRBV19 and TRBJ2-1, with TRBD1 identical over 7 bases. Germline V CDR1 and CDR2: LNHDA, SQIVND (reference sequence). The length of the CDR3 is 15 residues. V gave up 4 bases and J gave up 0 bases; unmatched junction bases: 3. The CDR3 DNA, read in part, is TGTGCCAGTAGTACGACAGGGTCCTCCTACAATGAG. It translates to CASSTTGSSYNE. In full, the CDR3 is CASSTTGSSYNEQFF.

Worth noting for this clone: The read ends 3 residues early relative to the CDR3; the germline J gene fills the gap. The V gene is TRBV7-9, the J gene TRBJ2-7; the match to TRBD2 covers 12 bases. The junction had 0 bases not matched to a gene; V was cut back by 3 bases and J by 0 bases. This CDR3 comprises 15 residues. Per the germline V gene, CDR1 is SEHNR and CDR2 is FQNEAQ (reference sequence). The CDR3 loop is CASSLTSGSSYEQYF. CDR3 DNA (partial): TGTGCCAGCAGCTTGACTAGCGGGAGCTCCTACGAG. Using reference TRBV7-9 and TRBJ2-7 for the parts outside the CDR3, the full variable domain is DTGVSQNPRHKITKRGQNVTFRCDPISEHNRLYWYRQTLGQGPEFLTYFQNEAQLEKSRLLSDRFSAERPKGSFSTLEIQRTEQGDSAMYLCASSLTSGSSYEQYFGPGTRLTVT.

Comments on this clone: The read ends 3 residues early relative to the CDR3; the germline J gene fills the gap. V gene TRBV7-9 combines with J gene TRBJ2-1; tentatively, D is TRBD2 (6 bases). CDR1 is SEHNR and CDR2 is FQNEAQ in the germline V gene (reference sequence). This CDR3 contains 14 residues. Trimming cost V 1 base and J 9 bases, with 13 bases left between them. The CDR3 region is CASSLVLRAGEQFF. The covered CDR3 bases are TGTGCCAGCAGCTTAGTGCTCCGAGCGGGTGAG.